This T cell receptor beta chain was identified in a study of glioma-infiltrating T cells after dendritic cell vaccination. The table came from immunoSEQ multiplex PCR; TCRdb's copy has only in-frame clones and leaves some out. There are under 30,000 clones in the sample; about 90% occur only once, and about 2.9% lies in the top ten. The time point here: after dendritic cell vaccination, including at tumor progression/relapse. CDR1 is MNHNS, CDR2 SASEGT, per germline. The CDR3 spans 11 residues. The V and J ends lost 7 bases and 8 bases respectively, with 11 bases between them. The sequenced sample was blood, obtained after dendritic cell vaccination. The sequence derives from a human donor with glioblastoma. This sequence joins TRBV6-1 and TRBJ1-2; D remains ambiguous. CDR3 sequence: CASIEGGGYTF. CDR3 bases: TGTGCCAGCATCGAAGGAGGAGGCTACACCTTC.